This TCR beta chain appears in the sequencing data of a study of siplizumab effects on memory and regulatory T cells. General observations from the study: Mapping to unstimulated subsets was achieved for only a minor fraction of alloreactive clones. Siplizumab significantly decreased alloreactive sequences from unstimulated CD4+ memory cells. Proliferating clones, CD4+ or CD8+, lacked an assignable naive or memory phenotype in roughly 75-95% of cases.

Assays captured 95,000 to 100,000 TCR templates per sample. TCRdb's copy holds only in-frame clones and misses some; the assay was immunoSEQ multiplex PCR. Altogether approximately 100,000 clones are present, over 85% being singletons, with the ten largest covering approximately 0.17%. Trimming took off 0 bases at V and 7 bases at J, with 9 bases between the two ends. There are 14 residues in the CDR3. Looked up from germline, CDR1 is LNHNV and CDR2 is YYDKDF (reference sequence). As concerns this clone: Its antigen is unknown.

Sequencing was carried out using non-Treg CD4+ T cells sorted from blood. This TCR derives from a human donor in good health. V is TRBV15 and J is TRBJ1-4; D not resolved. Here the CDR3 DNA reads TGTGCCACCAGCAGAGAGGGTGTGGGTGAAAAACTGTTTTTT. This sequence encodes CATSREGVGEKLFF.